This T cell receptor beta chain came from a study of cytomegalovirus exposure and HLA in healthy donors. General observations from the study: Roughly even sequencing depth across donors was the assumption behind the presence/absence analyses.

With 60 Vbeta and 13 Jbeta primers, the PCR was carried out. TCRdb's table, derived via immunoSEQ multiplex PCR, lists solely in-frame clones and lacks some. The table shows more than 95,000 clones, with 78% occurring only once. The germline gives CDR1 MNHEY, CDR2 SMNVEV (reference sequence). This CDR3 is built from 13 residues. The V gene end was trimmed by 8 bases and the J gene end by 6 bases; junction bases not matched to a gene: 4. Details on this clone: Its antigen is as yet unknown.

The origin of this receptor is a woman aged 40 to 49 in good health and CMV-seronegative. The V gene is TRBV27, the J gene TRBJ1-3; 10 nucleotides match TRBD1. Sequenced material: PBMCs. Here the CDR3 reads CASRQGASNTIYF. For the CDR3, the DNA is TGTGCCAGCCGACAGGGGGCGTCAAACACCATATATTTT.